The 27 T cell receptor beta chains below were found in one sample sequenced in a study of T cell responses to AZD1222 COVID-19 vaccine. Profiling relied on immunoSEQ multiplex PCR, and the TCRdb table lists in-frame clones only, not all of them. The profile covers some 150,000 clones, with over 90% appearing a single time and about 1.6% taken by the ten largest. The sample in question was peripheral blood, obtained 28 days after the second AZD1222 dose. The receptors originated from an adult who received the AZD1222 COVID-19 vaccine.

The chain recombines TRBV13 with TRBJ1-1; TRBD1 is a possible D gene (5 bases). The CDR3 is 13 amino acids. V shed 5 bases and J shed 1 base, with 8 bases lying between them. CDR1 PRHDT and CDR2 FYEKMQ come from the germline V gene (reference sequence). The CDR3 protein is CASSPGRNTEAFF. The CDR3 nucleotides are TGTGCCAGCAGCCCGGGACGGAACACTGAAGCTTTCTTT.

V usage is TRBV18 and J usage is TRBJ1-5, with 7 bases that match TRBD1. V lost 6 bases to trimming and J lost 1 base; unmatched junction nucleotides: 15. This CDR3 region has 18 residues. Germline V gives CDR1 KGHSH, CDR2 LQKENI. The CDR3 nucleotides read TGTGCCAGCTCTTTGGACAGGAGAGGGGGTGGAAGCAATCAGCCCCAGCATTTT. Residues: CASSLDRRGGGSNQPQHF.

This chain links TRBV11-1 with TRBJ2-1, with 12 positions matching TRBD2. With V trimmed by 5 bases and J by 8 bases, 4 bases remained unmatched. Germline loops: CDR1 SGHAT, CDR2 FQDESV (reference sequence). CDR3 length equals 14 residues. Here the CDR3 reads CASSTGLAGDEQFF. CDR3 in DNA: TGTGCCAGCAGCACGGGACTAGCGGGCGATGAGCAGTTCTTC.

The CDR3 bases are TGTGCCACCCAACCCCATAGCGGGGGAACTGAAGCTTTCTTT. Translated: CATQPHSGGTEAFF. V and J are TRBV27 and TRBJ1-1; D is perhaps TRBD1 (5 bases). The ends were cut back, 10 bases at V and 5 bases at J, with 20 bases in the middle. CDR3 length equals 14 residues. CDR1 and CDR2 (germline): MNHEY, SMNVEV (reference sequence).

The V call is TRBV10-3, the J call TRBJ2-3; D is perhaps TRBD2 (7 bases). CDR1 and CDR2 from the germline V gene are ENHRY and SYGVKD. The CDR3 spans 15 residues. V was cut by 0 bases and J by 4 bases, with 11 bases left in between. CDR3 coding DNA: TGTGCCATCAGTGAGTCGGAGGGGGGGCCAGATACGCAGTATTTT. Translated: CAISESEGGPDTQYF.

The rearrangement uses TRBV2 and TRBJ1-5; TRBD1 agrees at 10 bases. Trimming removed 5 bases from V and 9 bases from J; junction bases left unmatched: 10. Germline CDR1 and CDR2: SNHLY and FYNNEI. The CDR3 covers 15 residues. CDR3 DNA sequence: TGTGCCAGCAGTTTCGGGACAGGGGTCCGGGGGCCCCAGCATTTT. Amino acids: CASSFGTGVRGPQHF.

This chain connects TRBV14 to TRBJ1-4, with TRBD1 identical over 7 bases. V trimming: 5 bases; J trimming: 2 bases; junction bases outside the gene matches: 8. Germline CDR1 reads SGHDN; CDR2 reads FVKESK. This CDR3 region has 16 residues. CDR3 loop: CASSKHRDSTNEKLFF. The CDR3 DNA reads TGTGCCAGCAGCAAGCACCGGGACAGCACTAATGAAAAACTGTTTTTT.

The rearrangement joins TRBV5-6 to TRBJ1-2; a possible D gene is TRBD1 (5 bases). In germline, CDR1 is SGHDT, CDR2 YYEEEE. The CDR3 totals 14 residues. V gave up 0 bases and J gave up 1 base, with 7 bases separating them. The CDR3 is CASSLGTFNYGYTF. CDR3 nucleotide sequence: TGTGCCAGCAGCTTGGGGACATTTAACTATGGCTACACCTTC.

V usage is TRBV28 and J usage is TRBJ2-1, with 11 bases lining up with TRBD1. The V gene end was trimmed by 2 bases and the J gene end by 6 bases; junction bases not matched to a gene: 6. CDR3 length: 16 residues. In germline, CDR1 is MDHEN, CDR2 SYDVKM. CDR3 DNA sequence: TGTGCCAGCAGTTTAAAACGGACAGGGGGCCTCAATGAGCAGTTCTTC. It specifies CASSLKRTGGLNEQFF.

The V call is TRBV11-2, the J call TRBJ1-1, with D possibly being TRBD1 (6 bases). The CDR3 length is 16 residues. Germline V gene sequence: CDR1 SGHAT, CDR2 FQNNGV. The V gene lost 1 base and the J gene lost 5 bases, with 17 bases spanning the gap. CDR3 region: CASSLAYRVESTEAFF. DNA for the CDR3: TGTGCCAGCAGCTTAGCTTACAGGGTGGAGAGTACTGAAGCTTTCTTT.

CDR3 region: CASRNYGYTF. CDR3 coding DNA: TGTGCCAGCAGGAACTATGGCTACACCTTC. The chain employs TRBV28 and TRBJ1-2; D gene uncertain. Trimming stripped 6 bases from V and 2 bases from J, with 1 base between. The CDR3 runs to 10 residues. Germline V gene sequence: CDR1 MDHEN, CDR2 SYDVKM.

This chain connects TRBV11-2 to TRBJ1-1; no definite D call. Germline V CDR1 and CDR2: SGHAT, FQNNGV. With 7 bases removed from V and 1 base from J, the gap between germline ends came to 10 bases. The CDR3 contains 13 residues. The CDR3: CASTLAGNTEAFF. CDR3 in DNA: TGTGCCAGCACGCTGGCTGGGAACACTGAAGCTTTCTTT.

This chain connects TRBV6-5 to TRBJ1-2; D is undetermined. Germline-derived CDR1 and CDR2 are MNHEY and SVGAGI. V was shortened by 6 bases and J by 5 bases, with 13 bases between the two germline ends. The CDR3 covers 13 residues. In DNA form, the CDR3 reads TGTGCCAGCAGCCAGAGGGCAGGTTATGGCTACACCTTC. Translated, it gives CASSQRAGYGYTF.

This clone was picked up one time. The same CDR3 is also encoded by other DNA sequences in this sample. The V gene is TRBV18, the J gene TRBJ1-4; 9 nucleotides align to TRBD1. The CDR3 is made up of 13 amino acids. Trimming took 3 bases from V and 7 from J; bases not matched to a gene: 0. Germline CDR1 and CDR2: KGHSH and LQKENI. The CDR3 sequence is CASSPGQGEKLFF. CDR3 sequence (DNA): TGTGCCAGCTCACCGGGACAGGGTGAAAAACTGTTTTTT.

The chain is built from TRBV19 and TRBJ1-5; D possibly corresponds to TRBD1 (6 bases). CDR1 is LNHDA, CDR2 SQIVND, per germline (reference sequence). This CDR3 is built from 18 residues. V lost 1 base and J 5 bases, leaving 21 bases between the germline ends. The CDR3 spells CASSIGLLQGGGYQPQHF. The CDR3 nucleotides read TGTGCCAGTAGTATAGGGCTCCTACAGGGCGGTGGCTATCAGCCCCAGCATTTT.

This clone was counted only a few times. The chain has TRBV27 and TRBJ1-5; D remains unclear. The CDR3 is 13 residues long. Between the trimmed V and J ends, which lost 2 bases and 7 bases, there was a span of 9 bases. Germline lookup yields CDR1 MNHEY and CDR2 SMNVEV (reference sequence). Here the CDR3 DNA reads TGTGCCAGCAGTTTAGAGGGATTACAGCCCCAGCATTTT. Its protein product is CASSLEGLQPQHF.

This sequence joins TRBV19 and TRBJ1-2, with 9 positions matching TRBD1. V trimming: 7 bases; J trimming: 2 bases; junction bases outside the gene matches: 8. The germline V gene encodes CDR1 LNHDA and CDR2 SQIVND (reference sequence). This CDR3 is 15 amino acids long. The CDR3 is CASTSTGTGNYGYTF. CDR3 DNA: TGTGCCAGTACCAGTACCGGGACAGGGAACTATGGCTACACCTTC.

The table lists this clone with a few counts. The V gene is TRBV6-1, the J gene TRBJ1-5; D is uncertain. The germline V and J ends were trimmed by 0 bases and 7 bases, with 10 bases remaining between them. Germline V gene lookup returns CDR1 MNHNS and CDR2 SASEGT. The CDR3 totals 14 residues. CDR3 DNA: TGTGCCAGCAGTGAAGCCCTACCCGGGCAGCCCCAGCATTTT. Its protein product is CASSEALPGQPQHF.

This chain uses TRBV6-6 with TRBJ2-7, with 7 bases aligning to TRBD1. The CDR3 runs 11 residues. Trimming at V came to 10 bases and at J to 3 bases, leaving 3 bases not matched to a gene. CDR1 is MNHNY and CDR2 is SVGAGI in the germline V gene (reference sequence). CDR3 sequence reads: CATRDSYEQYF. CDR3 in DNA: TGTGCCACCAGGGACAGCTACGAGCAGTACTTC.

The CDR3 reads CASSQPTTRSPLHF. CDR3 coding DNA: TGTGCCAGCAGCCAACCCACGACGCGGTCACCCCTCCACTTT. The chain joins TRBV4-2 to TRBJ1-6; D not certain. The CDR3 is made up of 14 amino acids. V lost 2 bases to trimming and J lost 10 bases, with 12 bases between them. Germline loops: CDR1 LGHNA, CDR2 YNFKEQ.

A single count supports this clone. A read error may produce the germline difference seen at one junction end. The J gene is TRBJ2-7, the V gene TRBV14; 11 bases are a match to TRBD1. The CDR3 spans 16 residues. Germline-derived CDR1 and CDR2 are SGHDN and FVKESK. The CDR3 protein is CASSEESGTGGYEQYF. CDR3 nucleotides: TGTGCCAGCAGCGAAGAATCCGGGACAGGGGGCTACGAGCAGTACTTC.

The chain is built from TRBV5-1 and TRBJ2-5; D remains unclear. The germline V gene has CDR1 SGHRS and CDR2 YFSETQ. V shed 5 bases and J shed 4 bases, with 18 bases lying between them. The CDR3 spans 15 residues. The CDR3 spells CASRGGGVLAETQYF. In DNA form, the CDR3 reads TGCGCCAGCAGAGGTGGTGGAGTTTTGGCAGAGACCCAGTACTTC.

The V and J genes are TRBV6-5 and TRBJ2-7; possible D gene TRBD1, 6 bases. V was shortened by 6 bases and J by 3 bases, with 9 bases between the two germline ends. Germline assignment: CDR1 MNHEY and CDR2 SVGAGI. This CDR3 comprises 12 residues. The CDR3 is CASRTQGYEQYF. In nucleotides, the CDR3 is TGTGCCAGCAGGACACAGGGCTACGAGCAGTACTTC.

This chain uses TRBV12-3 or TRBV12-4 with TRBJ2-2; D call uncertain. With 7 bases removed from V and 1 base from J, the gap between germline ends came to 4 bases. CDR3 length: 12 residues. The CDR3 region has the DNA TGTGCCAGCACAAAGAACACCGGGGAGCTGTTTTTT. Encoded protein: CASTKNTGELFF.

The J gene is TRBJ1-2, the V gene TRBV6-5, with 7 bases matching TRBD1. The germline V gene has CDR1 MNHEY and CDR2 SVGAGI. J gave up 2 bases and V 4 bases, and 4 bases lay outside the gene matches. This CDR3 comprises 14 residues. DNA for the CDR3: TGTGCCAGCAGTTTTGGACAGGCCAACTATGGCTACACCTTC. Residues: CASSFGQANYGYTF.

The V gene is TRBV7-9, the J gene TRBJ1-2; 7 bases fit TRBD1. With V trimmed by 2 bases and J by 2 bases, 5 bases remained unmatched. CDR1 and CDR2 from the germline V gene are SEHNR and FQNEAQ (reference sequence). The CDR3 is made up of 15 amino acids. The DNA of the CDR3 is TGTGCCAGCAGCTTAATGGAAGGGGGCAACTATGGCTACACCTTC. Translated, it gives CASSLMEGGNYGYTF. Drawing the rest from reference TRBV7-9 and TRBJ1-2, the complete variable domain is DTGVSQNPRHKITKRGQNVTFRCDPISEHNRLYWYRQTLGQGPEFLTYFQNEAQLEKSRLLSDRFSAERPKGSFSTLEIQRTEQGDSAMYLCASSLMEGGNYGYTFGSGTRLTVV.

This chain uses TRBV5-1 with TRBJ2-2; 11 bases match TRBD2. Trimming at V came to 7 bases and at J to 5 bases, leaving 16 bases not matched to a gene. The CDR3 is 18 amino acids. Germline values: CDR1 SGHRS, CDR2 YFSETQ. CDR3: CASQQRLRTSGLTGELFF. The CDR3 nucleotides are TGCGCCAGCCAGCAGAGACTGAGGACTAGCGGGCTTACCGGGGAGCTGTTTTTT.